This TCR beta chain was sequenced in a study of Graves' ophthalmopathy and Graves' hyperthyroidism. Study-wide context: The blood sample was drawn at first diagnosis and before any treatment.

The CDR3 sequence is 16 residues long. With 5 bases removed from V and 5 bases from J, the gap between germline ends came to 19 bases. CDR1 is SGHTA and CDR2 is FQGNSA in the germline V gene. Active ophthalmopathy (CAS at least 3, NOSPECS at least 4), lasting under 3 months. This clonotype was observed at least ten times. Amplifying from RNA transcripts, the study obtained TCR beta CDR3 regions. HTBI primers were used in a first-round RT-PCR, which preceded a second-round multiplex PCR. TCRdb passed the multiplex PCR reads through MiXCR, listing each CDR3 protein once. The data show about 400,000 distinct CDR3 sequences, approximately 20% seen once.

The TCR comes from a woman aged 18-29 years with Graves' ophthalmopathy. Sequenced sample: peripheral blood. The chain couples TRBV7-2 to TRBJ1-5, with D possibly matching TRBD1 (6 bases). CDR3 in amino acids: CASSTPGAGPDQPQHF. In nucleotides, the CDR3 is TGTGCCAGCAGCACACCAGGGGCAGGGCCCGATCAGCCCCAGCATTTT. The full variable domain, with the rest looked up from reference TRBV7-2 and TRBJ1-5, is GAGVSQSPSNKVTEKGKDVELRCDPISGHTALYWYRQSLGQGLEFLIYFQGNSAPDKSGLPSDRFSAERTGGSVSTLTIQRTQQEDSAVYLCASSTPGAGPDQPQHFGDGTRLSIL.